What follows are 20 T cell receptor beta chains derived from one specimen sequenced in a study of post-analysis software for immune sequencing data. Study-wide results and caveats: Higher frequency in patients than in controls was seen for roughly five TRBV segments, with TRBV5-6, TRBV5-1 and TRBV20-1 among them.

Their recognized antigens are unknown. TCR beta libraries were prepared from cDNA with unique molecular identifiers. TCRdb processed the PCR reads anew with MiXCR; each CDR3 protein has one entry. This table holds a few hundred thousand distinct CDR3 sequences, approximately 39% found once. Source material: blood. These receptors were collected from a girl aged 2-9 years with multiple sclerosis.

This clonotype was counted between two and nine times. The CDR3 DNA is TGTGCCAGCAGTCCGACCTCGGACAGCTACGAGCAGTACTTC. This codes for CASSPTSDSYEQYF. This sequence joins TRBV12-3 or TRBV12-4 and TRBJ2-7, with TRBD1 as a possible D gene (6 bases). This CDR3 contains 14 residues. The V gene lost 5 bases and the J gene lost 3 bases, with 14 bases spanning the gap.

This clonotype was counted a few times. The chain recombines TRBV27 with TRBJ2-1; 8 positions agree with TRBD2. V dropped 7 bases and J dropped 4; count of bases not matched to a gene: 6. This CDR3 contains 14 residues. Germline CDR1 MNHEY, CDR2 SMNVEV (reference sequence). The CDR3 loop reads CASMNRGGYNEQFF. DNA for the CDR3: TGTGCCAGCATGAATCGGGGGGGTTACAATGAGCAGTTCTTC.

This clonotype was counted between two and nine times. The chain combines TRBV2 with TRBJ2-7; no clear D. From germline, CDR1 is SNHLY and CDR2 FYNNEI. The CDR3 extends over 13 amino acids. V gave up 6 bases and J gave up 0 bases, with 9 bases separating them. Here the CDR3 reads CASRGPSSYEQYF. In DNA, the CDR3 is TGTGCCAGCAGGGGTCCCTCCTCCTACGAGCAGTACTTC.

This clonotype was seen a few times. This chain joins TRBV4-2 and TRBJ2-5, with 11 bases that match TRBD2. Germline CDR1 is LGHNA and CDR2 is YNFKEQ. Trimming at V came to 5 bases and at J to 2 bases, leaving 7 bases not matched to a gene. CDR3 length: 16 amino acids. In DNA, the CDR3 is TGTGCCAGCAGCGGGGGGGGGACTAGCGGTCAAGAGACCCAGTACTTC. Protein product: CASSGGGTSGQETQYF.

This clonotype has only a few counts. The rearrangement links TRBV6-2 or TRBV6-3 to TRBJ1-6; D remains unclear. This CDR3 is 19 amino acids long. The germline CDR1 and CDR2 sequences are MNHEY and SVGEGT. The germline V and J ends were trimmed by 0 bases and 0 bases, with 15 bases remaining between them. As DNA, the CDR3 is TGTGCCAGCAGTTACTCGATGGGCAGCTCGAGCTCCTATAATTCACCCCTCCACTTT. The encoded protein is CASSYSMGSSSSYNSPLHF.

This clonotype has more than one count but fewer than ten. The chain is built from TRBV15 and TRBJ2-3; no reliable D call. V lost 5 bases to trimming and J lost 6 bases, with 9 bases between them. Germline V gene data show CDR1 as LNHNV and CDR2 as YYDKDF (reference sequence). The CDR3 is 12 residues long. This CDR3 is CATSQRFDTQYF. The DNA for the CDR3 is TGTGCCACCAGCCAGAGATTTGATACGCAGTATTTT.

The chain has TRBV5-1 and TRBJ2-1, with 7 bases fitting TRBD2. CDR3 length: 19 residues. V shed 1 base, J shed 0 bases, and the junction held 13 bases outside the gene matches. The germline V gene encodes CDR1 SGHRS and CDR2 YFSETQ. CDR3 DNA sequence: TGCGCCAGCAGCTTGTACTCTTACGCCCTAGCGGCCTCCTACAATGAGCAGTTCTTC. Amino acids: CASSLYSYALAASYNEQFF.

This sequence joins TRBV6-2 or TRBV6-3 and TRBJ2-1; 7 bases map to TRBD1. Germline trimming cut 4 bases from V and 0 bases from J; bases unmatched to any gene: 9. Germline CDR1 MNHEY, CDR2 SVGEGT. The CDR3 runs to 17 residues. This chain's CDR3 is CASSSLPRTGSYNEQFF. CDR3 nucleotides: TGTGCCAGCAGTTCCCTCCCCCGGACAGGCTCCTACAATGAGCAGTTCTTC.

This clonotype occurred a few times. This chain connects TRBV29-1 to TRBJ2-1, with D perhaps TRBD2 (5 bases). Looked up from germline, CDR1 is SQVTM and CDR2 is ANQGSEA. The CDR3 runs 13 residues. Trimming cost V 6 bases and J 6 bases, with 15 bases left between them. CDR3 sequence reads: CSVVLPSTNEQFF. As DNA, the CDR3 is TGCAGCGTCGTGTTGCCTAGCACCAATGAGCAGTTCTTC.

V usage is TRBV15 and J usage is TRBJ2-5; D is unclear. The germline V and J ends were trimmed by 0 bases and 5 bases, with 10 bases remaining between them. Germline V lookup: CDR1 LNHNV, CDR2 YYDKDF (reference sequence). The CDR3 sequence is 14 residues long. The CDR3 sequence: CATSRDGIRETQYF. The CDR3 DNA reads TGTGCCACCAGCAGAGATGGTATACGGGAGACCCAGTACTTC. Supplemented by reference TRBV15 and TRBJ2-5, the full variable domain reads DAMVIQNPRYQVTQFGKPVTLSCSQTLNHNVMYWYQQKSSQAPKLLFHYYDKDFNNEADTPDNFQSRRPNTSFCFLDIRSPGLGDTAMYLCATSRDGIRETQYFGPGTRLLVL.

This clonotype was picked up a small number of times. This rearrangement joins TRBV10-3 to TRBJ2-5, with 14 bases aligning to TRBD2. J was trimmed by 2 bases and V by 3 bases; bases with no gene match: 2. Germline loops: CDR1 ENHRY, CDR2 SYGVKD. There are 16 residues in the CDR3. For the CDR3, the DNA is TGTGCCATCAGTGATGGACTAGCGGGGGGTCAAGAGACCCAGTACTTC. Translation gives CAISDGLAGGQETQYF.

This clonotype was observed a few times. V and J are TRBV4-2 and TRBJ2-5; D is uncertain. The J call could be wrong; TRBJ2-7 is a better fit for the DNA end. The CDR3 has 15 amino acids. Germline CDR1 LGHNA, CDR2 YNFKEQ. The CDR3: CASSQDINAPYEQYF. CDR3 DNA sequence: TGTGCCAGCAGCCAAGATATCAACGCCCCCTACGAGCAGTACTTC.

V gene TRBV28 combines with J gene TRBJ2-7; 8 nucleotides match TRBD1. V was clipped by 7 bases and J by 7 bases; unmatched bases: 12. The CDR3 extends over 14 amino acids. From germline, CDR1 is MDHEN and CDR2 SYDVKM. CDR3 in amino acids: CASNGADRVGEQYF. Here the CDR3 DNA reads TGTGCCAGCAATGGTGCGGACAGGGTCGGAGAGCAGTACTTC.

DNA for the CDR3: TGTGCCAGCAGTTTGGGTCGCAGGGAGGGAAGCTACACCTTC. Translation gives CASSLGRREGSYTF. This sequence joins TRBV28 and TRBJ1-2; a possible D gene is TRBD1 (5 bases). The CDR3 is 14 amino acids. Trimming pared 3 bases from V and 9 bases from J, leaving 17 bases between. The germline V gene has CDR1 MDHEN and CDR2 SYDVKM.

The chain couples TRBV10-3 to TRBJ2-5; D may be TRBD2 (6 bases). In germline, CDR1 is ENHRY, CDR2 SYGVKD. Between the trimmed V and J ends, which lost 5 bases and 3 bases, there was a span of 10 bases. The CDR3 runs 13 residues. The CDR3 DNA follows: TGTGCCATCAGTCCGGGAGCGAAAGAGACCCAGTACTTC. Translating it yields CAISPGAKETQYF.

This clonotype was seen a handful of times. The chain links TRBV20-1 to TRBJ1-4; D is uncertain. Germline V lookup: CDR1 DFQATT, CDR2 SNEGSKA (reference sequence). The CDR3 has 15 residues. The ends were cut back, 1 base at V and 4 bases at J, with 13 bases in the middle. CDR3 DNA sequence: TGCAGTGCTAGAGGGGCGGGCAGTTTTAATGAAAAACTGTTTTTT. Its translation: CSARGAGSFNEKLFF.

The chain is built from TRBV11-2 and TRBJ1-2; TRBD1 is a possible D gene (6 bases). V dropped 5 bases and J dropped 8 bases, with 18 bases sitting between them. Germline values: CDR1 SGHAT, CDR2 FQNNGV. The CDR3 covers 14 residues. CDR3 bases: TGTGCCAGCAGCGTCCCTCCGGGGGGCACGGGCTACACCTTC. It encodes CASSVPPGGTGYTF.

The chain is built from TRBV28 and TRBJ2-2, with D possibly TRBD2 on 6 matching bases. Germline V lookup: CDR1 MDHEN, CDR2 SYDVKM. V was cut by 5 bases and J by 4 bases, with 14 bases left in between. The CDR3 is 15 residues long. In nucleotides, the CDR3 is TGTGCCAGCAGTGTCGACCGGAGGGTCACCGGGGAGCTGTTTTTT. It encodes CASSVDRRVTGELFF.

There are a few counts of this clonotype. The DNA for the CDR3 is TGCAGTGCTAGTTTGCGGGGGAAATACAATGAGCAGTTCTTC. Translated, it gives CSASLRGKYNEQFF. The rearrangement uses TRBV20-1 and TRBJ2-1; 7 bases line up with TRBD2. The CDR3 contains 14 residues. Germline CDR1 DFQATT, CDR2 SNEGSKA (reference sequence). The trim removed 3 bases at V and 4 bases at J, leaving 6 bases unmatched.

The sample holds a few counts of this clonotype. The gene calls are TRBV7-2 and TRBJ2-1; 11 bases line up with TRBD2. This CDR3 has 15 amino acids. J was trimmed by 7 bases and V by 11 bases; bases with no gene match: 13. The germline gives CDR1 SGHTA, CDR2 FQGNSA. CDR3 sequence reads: CASRLGSGRGNEQFF. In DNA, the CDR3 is TGTGCCTCGCGACTGGGTAGCGGGAGGGGGAATGAGCAGTTCTTC.